This TCR beta chain stems from a study of Graves' ophthalmopathy and Graves' hyperthyroidism. Overall study findings and caveats: Ophthalmopathy progression cases were predicted by the model with approximately 70% sensitivity and 72.22% specificity. Most thyroid clonotypes expanded beyond 0.001 frequency were also found in blood.

About this clonotype itself: What it recognizes is unknown.

CDR1 and CDR2 from the germline V gene are LNHNV and YYDKDF (reference sequence). This CDR3 is built from 12 residues. V was clipped by 3 bases and J by 6 bases, with 5 bases between them. Other autoimmune disease, uncontrolled infection, pregnancy and lactation led to exclusion. Scientists amplified the TCR beta CDR3 regions from RNA transcripts. HTBI primers served in a first-round RT-PCR, which a second-round multiplex PCR followed. TCRdb recomputed calls from the multiplex PCR reads with MiXCR, one row per CDR3 protein. The sample lists 500,000 to 600,000 distinct CDR3 sequences, approximately 35% occurring once.

The sequenced material came from peripheral blood or thyroid tissue (not recorded which). The source of this sequence is an adult man with Graves' hyperthyroidism. The chain employs TRBV15 and TRBJ1-4; no clear D. CDR3: CATSRDDEKLFF. DNA for the CDR3: TGTGCCACCAGCAGGGACGATGAAAAACTGTTTTTT.